This TCR beta chain was sequenced for a study of T cells in Graves' hyperthyroidism and ophthalmopathy. What was amplified from RNA transcripts were TCR beta CDR3 regions. During a first-round RT-PCR of the TCR CDR3, the HTBI primer set was used. TCRdb passed the multiplex PCR reads through MiXCR, listing each CDR3 protein once. This repertoire shows over 550,000 distinct CDR3 sequences, 16% found once; its top ten account for more than 15%. Of note for this clonotype: The target antigen is unknown.

Whole-study results and caveats: The majority of expanded thyroid clonotypes above 0.001 also appeared in blood. The model identified upcoming ophthalmopathy a median approximately six months ahead of onset. Stable hyperthyroidism was told apart from ophthalmopathy by a model built on 13 V-J features.

This CDR3 comprises 13 residues. Germline CDR1 DFQATT, CDR2 SNEGSKA (reference sequence). V was trimmed by 6 bases and J by 1 base, leaving 9 bases between them. J is TRBJ1-4 and V is TRBV20-1; D uncertain. Sequenced material: blood. The clonotype originates from a woman aged 18-35 years with Graves' hyperthyroidism. The CDR3 spells CSARAITNEKLFF. Here the CDR3 DNA reads TGCAGTGCCCGGGCGATAACTAATGAAAAACTGTTTTTT.